These 11 T cell receptor beta chains originate from one sample sequenced in a study of cytomegalovirus exposure and HLA in healthy donors. This PCR relied on a set of 60 Vbeta primers and 13 Jbeta primers. Only in-frame clones appear in the TCRdb table, and some are missing; sequencing was by immunoSEQ multiplex PCR. The table shows about 160,000 clones, with about 80% occurring only once. The sample comprised PBMCs. Every receptor here comes from a young man in good health and CMV-seropositive.

In this sample, this clone turned up once. The chain combines TRBV2 with TRBJ2-7; D uncertain. V was clipped by 10 bases and J by 4 bases, with 11 bases between them. The germline CDR1 and CDR2 sequences are SNHLY and FYNNEI. This CDR3 comprises 11 residues. As DNA, the CDR3 is TGTGCCACCAATACCGGGTACGAGCAGTACTTC. Residues: CATNTGYEQYF.

This clone was observed a few times. The CDR3 is CASSVDEGQGLRANVLTF. The CDR3 DNA is TGTGCCAGCAGCGTAGACGAGGGACAGGGCTTGAGGGCCAACGTCCTGACTTTC. The chain is built from TRBV9 and TRBJ2-6; the match to TRBD1 covers 9 bases. The CDR3 length is 18 residues. Germline lookup yields CDR1 SGDLS and CDR2 YYNGEE. V shed 0 bases, J shed 5 bases, and the junction held 9 bases outside the gene matches.

This chain uses TRBV6-1 with TRBJ2-5; 9 bases agree with TRBD2. CDR1 MNHNS and CDR2 SASEGT come from the germline V gene. V was pared by 0 bases and J by 3 bases, with 5 bases of the junction left unmatched. CDR3 length: 16 amino acids. CDR3 bases: TGTGCCAGCAGTGAAGCAGGATTAGCGGGGGAAGAGACCCAGTACTTC. Translating gives CASSEAGLAGEETQYF.

The chain uses TRBV7-9 and TRBJ2-5, with TRBD2 matching 9 bases. Trimming at V came to 4 bases and at J to 7 bases, leaving 7 bases not matched to a gene. CDR1 SEHNR and CDR2 FQNEAQ come from the germline V gene (reference sequence). The CDR3 has 14 amino acids. The CDR3 reads CASSSSGIEGTQYF. DNA of the CDR3: TGTGCCAGCAGCTCTAGCGGGATTGAGGGGACCCAGTACTTC.

J is TRBJ1-1 and V is TRBV21-1; TRBD1, the table's D call, was not compared with the DNA. TRBV21-1 constitutes a pseudogene. CDR3 length equals 12 residues. The CDR3 bases are TGTGCCAGCAGCAATATCACAGGGGAAGCTTTCTTT. Amino acid sequence: CASSNITGEAFF.

CDR3 bases: TGTGCCAGCAGCCGTAGGGAGTTCGAGCCCCAGCATTTT. It encodes CASSRREFEPQHF. The chain links TRBV7-3 to TRBJ1-5; D remains unclear. V was shortened by 5 bases and J by 8 bases, with 13 bases between the two germline ends. Germline V gene lookup returns CDR1 SGHTA and CDR2 FQGTGA. There are 13 residues in the CDR3.

As concerns this clone: An end of the junction does not agree with germline; a read error may underlie this. The chain has TRBV4-2 and TRBJ2-2; D is undetermined. This CDR3 has 12 amino acids. CDR1 and CDR2 (germline): LGHNA, YNFKEQ. The CDR3 is CASNQYSGELFF. CDR3 nucleotide sequence: TGTGCCAGCAACCAATATTCCGGGGAGCTGTTTTTT.

This clone was seen just once. The chain recombines TRBV27 with TRBJ1-1, with D hard to call. The CDR3 sequence is 14 residues long. Between the trimmed V and J ends, which lost 5 bases and 1 base, there was a span of 11 bases. Germline assignment: CDR1 MNHEY and CDR2 SMNVEV (reference sequence). This CDR3 reads CASSDGRRNTEAFF. The CDR3 DNA reads TGTGCCAGCAGTGATGGAAGGAGGAACACTGAAGCTTTCTTT.

About this clone: The junction departs from germline at one end; a sequencing error may be responsible. The V call is TRBV6-6, the J call TRBJ2-6; tentative D call: TRBD1 (5 bases). The CDR3 consists of 14 residues. Germline lookup yields CDR1 MNHNY and CDR2 SVGAGI (reference sequence). In DNA, the CDR3 is TGTGCCAGCCACAAAGTCTCTGGGGCCAACGGCCTGACTTTC. This codes for CASHKVSGANGLTF.

The rearrangement uses TRBV30 and TRBJ1-1, with D hard to call. Deletions cut 3 bases from V and 1 base from J, with 9 bases between. Germline CDR1 reads GTSNPN; CDR2 reads SVGIG (reference sequence). The CDR3 spans 13 residues. CDR3 amino acids: CAWRSETNTEAFF. The CDR3 DNA follows: TGTGCCTGGAGGTCGGAGACGAACACTGAAGCTTTCTTT.

J is TRBJ2-5 and V is TRBV6-5; no clear D. The end of the DNA aligns better with TRBJ2-7, so the J call may be wrong. Germline loops: CDR1 MNHEY, CDR2 SVGAGI. The CDR3 sequence is 13 residues long. The CDR3 DNA reads TGTGCCAGCAGTTACTCTAGGAGCTACGAGCAGTACTTC. It encodes CASSYSRSYEQYF.